This T cell receptor beta chain originates from a study of T cells in Graves' hyperthyroidism and ophthalmopathy. Study-wide results and limits: The authors' 13 V-J model separated ophthalmopathy from stable hyperthyroidism.

The V and J ends lost 1 base and 2 bases, in that order; junction bases with no gene match: 2. The CDR3 covers 15 residues. Germline V gene lookup returns CDR1 LNHDA and CDR2 SQIVND (reference sequence). Amplified regions were TCR beta CDR3 sequences from RNA transcripts. The HTBI primer set drove a first-round RT-PCR of the TCR CDR3. Using its own MiXCR run on the multiplex PCR reads, TCRdb lists one record per CDR3 protein. The data contain some 580,000 distinct CDR3 sequences, 15% to 20% of them seen just once; the ten biggest clones take up 2.5% to 4%. Details on this clonotype: Its specificity is unknown.

Ophthalmopathy patients had Clinical Activity Score at least 3, NOSPECS grade at least 4, duration under 3 months. Exclusion followed for patients with uncontrolled infection, other autoimmune disease, pregnancy or lactation. The TCR sequence derives from a woman aged 40 to 50 with Graves' ophthalmopathy. The sequenced material came from blood. The V gene is TRBV19, the J gene TRBJ2-1; TRBD2 matches at 7 bases. CDR3 amino acids: CASSIGSGAYNEQFF. Written as DNA, the CDR3 is TGTGCCAGTAGTATAGGAAGCGGGGCCTACAATGAGCAGTTCTTC.